The 30 T cell receptor beta chains listed next were all sequenced from one sample in a study of blood T cell repertoires in COVID-19. TCRdb's table, derived via immunoSEQ multiplex PCR, lists solely in-frame clones and lacks some. The profile shows some 190,000 clones, 89% of them singletons. The source material was PBMCs or T cells enriched from blood (not recorded which). The receptor source for this set is a woman in her 40s with acute COVID-19.

The V call is TRBV6-6, the J call TRBJ1-3; no clear D. V was clipped by 5 bases and J by 1 base, with 12 bases between them. The V gene's germline CDR1 is MNHNY and CDR2 SVGAGI (reference sequence). The CDR3 spans 15 residues. The CDR3 DNA reads TGTGCCAGCAGTCTCCCCACGGGATCTGGAAACACCATATATTTT. Protein sequence: CASSLPTGSGNTIYF.

The chain links TRBV4-1 to TRBJ1-6; D might be TRBD1 (5 bases). The V gene lost 0 bases and the J gene lost 7 bases, with 16 bases spanning the gap. This CDR3 contains 17 residues. Germline values: CDR1 MGHRA, CDR2 YSYEKL. CDR3 sequence: CASSQEIDSGWNSPLHF. CDR3 in DNA: TGCGCCAGCAGCCAAGAGATAGACAGTGGATGGAATTCACCCCTCCACTTT.

The V gene is TRBV2, the J gene TRBJ2-7; 9 nucleotides line up with TRBD2. The CDR3 contains 16 residues. Germline CDR1 and CDR2: SNHLY and FYNNEI. V was pared by 8 bases and J by 7 bases, with 18 bases of the junction left unmatched. In DNA form, the CDR3 reads TGTGCCAGCGTTAGGGATAGCGGGGGTCCGGGACGAGAGCAGTACTTC. Its translation is CASVRDSGGPGREQYF.

The chain links TRBV7-2 to TRBJ2-1; 15 nucleotides line up with TRBD2. Germline values: CDR1 SGHTA, CDR2 FQGNSA. J was trimmed by 7 bases and V by 5 bases; bases with no gene match: 9. The CDR3 length is 17 residues. The CDR3 is CASSPARGLAGGNEQFF. The CDR3 DNA sequence: TGTGCCAGCAGCCCGGCCCGCGGACTAGCGGGAGGGAATGAGCAGTTCTTC. The entire variable domain, with the rest obtained from reference TRBV7-2 and TRBJ2-1, is as follows: GAGVSQSPSNKVTEKGKDVELRCDPISGHTALYWYRQSLGQGLEFLIYFQGNSAPDKSGLPSDRFSAERTGGSVSTLTIQRTQQEDSAVYLCASSPARGLAGGNEQFFGPGTRLTVL.

V usage is TRBV9 and J usage is TRBJ2-3; 7 positions agree with TRBD2. Germline CDR1 is SGDLS and CDR2 is YYNGEE. There are 16 residues in the CDR3. Trimming took 4 bases from V and 1 from J; bases not matched to a gene: 9. The CDR3 sequence: CASSTPGGSGTDTQYF. The CDR3 DNA sequence: TGTGCCAGCAGCACCCCCGGGGGGAGTGGCACAGATACGCAGTATTTT. The full variable domain, rest sourced from reference TRBV9 and TRBJ2-3, is DSGVTQTPKHLITATGQRVTLRCSPRSGDLSVYWYQQSLDQGLQFLIQYYNGEERAKGNILERFSAQQFPDLHSELNLSSLELGDSALYFCASSTPGGSGTDTQYFGPGTRLTVL.

In this sample, this clone turned up once. The J gene is TRBJ1-1, the V gene TRBV6-6, with 7 bases that match TRBD1. The trim removed 4 bases at V and 6 bases at J, leaving 2 bases unmatched. Germline V gives CDR1 MNHNY, CDR2 SVGAGI (reference sequence). This CDR3 comprises 12 residues. DNA for the CDR3: TGTGCCAGCAGTTCGGGACAGTCTGAAGCTTTCTTT. Its translation: CASSSGQSEAFF.

CDR3 protein: CASSGPNYYEQYF. CDR3 in DNA: TGTGCCAGCAGTGGACCAAACTACTACGAGCAGTACTTC. The chain employs TRBV25-1 and TRBJ2-7; unclear D gene. Germline lookup yields CDR1 MGHDK and CDR2 SYGVNS. Trimming left V 4 bases short and J 3 bases short, with 10 bases between. The CDR3 runs to 13 residues.

This rearrangement joins TRBV7-3 to TRBJ2-2, with 9 bases matching TRBD1. Per the germline V gene, CDR1 is SGHTA and CDR2 is FQGTGA. The CDR3 spans 16 residues. V lost 4 bases to trimming and J lost 5 bases; unmatched junction nucleotides: 8. The CDR3 spells CASSSSNRGRTGELFF. The DNA for the CDR3 is TGTGCCAGCAGCTCCTCGAACAGGGGGCGAACCGGGGAGCTGTTTTTT.

The rearrangement uses TRBV4-1 and TRBJ2-1, with 7 bases lining up with TRBD2. V was pared by 1 base and J by 7 bases, with 7 bases of the junction left unmatched. The germline V gene has CDR1 MGHRA and CDR2 YSYEKL. The CDR3 runs 15 residues. The CDR3 spells CASSQGLAVRNEQFF. The CDR3, as DNA: TGCGCCAGCAGCCAAGGACTAGCCGTCAGGAATGAGCAGTTCTTC.

The V and J genes are TRBV25-1 and TRBJ1-2, with unresolved D. CDR3 length equals 14 residues. Germline lookup yields CDR1 MGHDK and CDR2 SYGVNS. The V end was cut by 5 bases, the J end by 2 bases, with 12 bases between. The CDR3, as DNA: TGTGCCAGCAGTAATCTGAGGGAGAACTATGGCTACACCTTC. Residues: CASSNLRENYGYTF.

The V gene is TRBV5-1, the J gene TRBJ2-1; D uncertain. Germline V gene data show CDR1 as SGHRS and CDR2 as YFSETQ. V was trimmed by 0 bases and J by 4 bases, leaving 8 bases between them. The CDR3 contains 14 residues. CDR3 in amino acids: CASSLEHPYNEQFF. The CDR3 coding sequence is TGCGCCAGCAGCTTGGAACACCCTTACAATGAGCAGTTCTTC.

The chain recombines TRBV3-1 (or the pseudogene TRBV3-2) with TRBJ1-3; no clear D gene. Germline lookup yields CDR1 LGHDT and CDR2 YNNKEL (reference sequence). The CDR3 is 14 residues long. Between the trimmed V and J ends, which lost 1 base and 7 bases, there was a span of 11 bases. CDR3 sequence: CASSQVAGGNTIYF. CDR3 nucleotides: TGTGCCAGCAGCCAAGTGGCGGGAGGGAACACCATATATTTT.

This sequence joins TRBV24-1 and TRBJ2-2; TRBD1 might be the D (5 bases). The CDR3 covers 13 residues. Germline V lookup: CDR1 KGHDR, CDR2 SFDVKD. Trimming removed 3 bases from V and 12 bases from J, with 13 bases in between. CDR3 residues: CATSDPLWGKLFF. CDR3 nucleotides: TGTGCCACCAGTGATCCGCTATGGGGCAAGCTGTTTTTT.

This clone was observed a single time. J is TRBJ2-2 and V is TRBV7-3; weak D call: TRBD2 (5 bases). The germline V gene encodes CDR1 SGHTA and CDR2 FQGTGA. The CDR3 runs 15 residues. V lost 7 bases to trimming and J lost 0 bases, with 12 bases between them. The CDR3 loop is CASTHQAANTGELFF. CDR3 coding DNA: TGTGCCAGCACTCATCAAGCGGCGAACACCGGGGAGCTGTTTTTT.

The V and J genes are TRBV15 and TRBJ2-1; a weak D match, TRBD1 (5 bases). Germline CDR1 reads LNHNV; CDR2 reads YYDKDF (reference sequence). The V and J ends lost 0 bases and 7 bases respectively, with 13 bases between them. The CDR3 length is 15 residues. DNA for the CDR3: TGTGCCACCAGCAGAGATACTGGTAGGGGTAATGAGCAGTTCTTC. Its protein is CATSRDTGRGNEQFF.

The CDR3 is CASSLGRHTLNGANVLTF. CDR3 DNA sequence: TGTGCCAGCAGCTTAGGGCGACACACCCTTAATGGGGCCAACGTCCTGACTTTC. The gene calls are TRBV7-2 and TRBJ2-6; no clear D. The CDR3 loop spans 18 amino acids. CDR1 is SGHTA, CDR2 FQGNSA, per germline. The V gene lost 1 base and the J gene lost 3 bases, with 16 bases spanning the gap.

The rearrangement links TRBV19 to TRBJ2-2; TRBD2 matches at 15 bases. This CDR3 has 21 residues. Per germline, CDR1 LNHDA and CDR2 SQIVND (reference sequence). J lost 5 bases, V lost 3 bases, and 16 bases had no gene match. CDR3 region: CASSIGGSGGGLAGGTGELFF. The CDR3 DNA is TGTGCCAGTAGTATCGGAGGTTCGGGAGGAGGACTAGCGGGAGGGACCGGGGAGCTGTTTTTT.

V and J are TRBV2 and TRBJ2-3; D not certain. V shed 2 bases and J shed 2 bases, with 14 bases lying between them. CDR1 and CDR2 (germline): SNHLY, FYNNEI. The CDR3 loop spans 16 amino acids. The CDR3 DNA reads as TGTGCCAGCAGTGAAACAGAGTCAAAATACACAGATACGCAGTATTTT. This encodes CASSETESKYTDTQYF.

V is TRBV6-5 and J is TRBJ1-5; D call uncertain. V lost 4 bases, J lost 3 bases, and 16 bases lay in between. There are 16 residues in the CDR3. Per germline, CDR1 MNHEY and CDR2 SVGAGI. The CDR3 spells CASSSASGSFNQPQHF. The CDR3 coding sequence is TGTGCCAGCAGTTCCGCCTCCGGGTCTTTCAATCAGCCCCAGCATTTT.

The chain employs TRBV5-6 and TRBJ1-2, with D perhaps matching TRBD1 (5 bases). Germline V CDR1 and CDR2: SGHDT, YYEEEE. The CDR3 contains 13 residues. Trimming cost V 2 bases and J 6 bases, with 11 bases left between them. CDR3 sequence: CASSFGRVNGYTF. DNA of the CDR3: TGTGCCAGCAGCTTCGGCAGGGTAAATGGCTACACCTTC.

This clone was recorded once. The V gene is TRBV23-1, the J gene TRBJ1-2; 9 bases are shared with TRBD1. TRBV23-1 is annotated as an ORF whose role is uncertain. Trimming took 5 bases from V and 7 from J; bases not matched to a gene: 11. This CDR3 spans 15 amino acids. The CDR3 sequence is CASSGTPGQGSGYTF. CDR3 DNA: TGCGCCAGCAGTGGTACCCCGGGACAGGGAAGTGGCTACACCTTC.

The chain uses TRBV10-3 and TRBJ1-2; D is unclear. The V end lost 2 bases, the J end lost 3 bases, and 16 bases lay between the germline ends. The germline V gene encodes CDR1 ENHRY and CDR2 SYGVKD. The CDR3 totals 16 residues. CDR3 bases: TGTGCCATCAGTGAGCTGGCAGGTCCCTTTGACTATGGCTACACCTTC. Protein sequence: CAISELAGPFDYGYTF.

The chain combines TRBV18 with TRBJ2-5, with 8 bases matching TRBD2. The CDR3 has 15 amino acids. The V gene end was trimmed by 3 bases and the J gene end by 4 bases; junction bases not matched to a gene: 7. CDR1 KGHSH and CDR2 LQKENI come from the germline V gene. CDR3 protein: CASSPGLAGGETQYF. The CDR3 DNA reads TGTGCCAGCTCACCCGGCCTAGCGGGCGGAGAGACCCAGTACTTC.

J is TRBJ1-1 and V is TRBV14; no reliable D call. Germline CDR1 SGHDN, CDR2 FVKESK. Trimming cost V 2 bases and J 1 base, with 11 bases left between them. This CDR3 contains 15 residues. The CDR3 is CASSQNRVRNTEAFF. The CDR3 DNA is TGTGCCAGCAGCCAAAACCGGGTCCGGAACACTGAAGCTTTCTTT.

The DNA for the CDR3 is TGTGCCAGCAGCGCCTCTAGCGACCAGTCCACCGGGGAGCTGTTTTTT. Translated, it gives CASSASSDQSTGELFF. The gene calls are TRBV7-9 and TRBJ2-2; a possible D gene is TRBD2 (6 bases). Trimming shortened V by 5 bases and J by 4 bases, and 17 bases separated the two germline ends. This CDR3 contains 16 residues. The germline V gene encodes CDR1 SEHNR and CDR2 FQNEAQ (reference sequence).

V is TRBV3-1 (or the pseudogene TRBV3-2) and J is TRBJ1-5; 8 bases are a match to TRBD1. The germline V gene encodes CDR1 LGHDT and CDR2 YNNKEL (reference sequence). V trimming: 6 bases; J trimming: 1 base; junction bases outside the gene matches: 2. This CDR3 has 14 amino acids. For the CDR3, the DNA is TGTGCCAGCAGGAGACAGGGGAGCAATCAGCCCCAGCATTTT. Translated, it gives CASRRQGSNQPQHF.

V is TRBV7-6 and J is TRBJ2-5; TRBD2 agrees at 7 bases. The V segment lost 5 bases and the J segment 0 bases; nucleotides outside the gene matches: 3. Germline V gene lookup returns CDR1 SGHVS and CDR2 FNYEAQ. The CDR3 is made up of 14 amino acids. The CDR3 nucleotides read TGTGCCAGCAGCCCCGGGACTAACCAAGAGACCCAGTACTTC. It translates to CASSPGTNQETQYF. The whole variable domain, remainder taken from reference TRBV7-6 and TRBJ2-5, is GAGVSQSPRYKVTKRGQDVALRCDPISGHVSLYWYRQALGQGPEFLTYFNYEAQQDKSGLPNDRFSAERPEGSISTLTIQRTEQRDSAMYRCASSPGTNQETQYFGPGTRLLVL.

The J gene is TRBJ2-5, the V gene TRBV7-8, with a tentative D call TRBD2 (5 bases). The CDR3 spans 13 residues. Trimming removed 3 bases at V and 0 bases at J, with 5 bases between. The germline V gene encodes CDR1 SGHVS and CDR2 FQNEAQ. The CDR3 here is CASSLDYQETQYF. In DNA, the CDR3 is TGTGCCAGCAGCTTGGACTACCAAGAGACCCAGTACTTC.

V gene TRBV7-2 combines with J gene TRBJ1-4; D remains ambiguous. CDR1 and CDR2 from the germline V gene are SGHTA and FQGNSA. The CDR3 is 15 residues long. The ends were cut back, 5 bases at V and 12 bases at J, with 22 bases in the middle. CDR3 sequence (DNA): TGTGCCAGCAGCCCGCGCCTGAGTAATGAAATGGAACTGTTTTTT. It encodes CASSPRLSNEMELFF.

The chain links TRBV19 to TRBJ1-2; 12 bases are a match to TRBD1. This CDR3 has 14 amino acids. V lost 10 bases and J lost 5; bases outside the gene matches: 8. Per the germline V gene, CDR1 is LNHDA and CDR2 is SQIVND (reference sequence). DNA for the CDR3: TGTGCCACCTGGGACAGGGGGCGCAATTATGGCTACACCTTC. Translating it yields CATWDRGRNYGYTF. The full variable domain, with the rest looked up from reference TRBV19 and TRBJ1-2, is DGGITQSPKYLFRKEGQNVTLSCEQNLNHDAMYWYRQDPGQGLRLIYYSQIVNDFQKGDIAEGYSVSREKKESFPLTVTSAQKNPTAFYLCATWDRGRNYGYTFGSGTRLTVV.